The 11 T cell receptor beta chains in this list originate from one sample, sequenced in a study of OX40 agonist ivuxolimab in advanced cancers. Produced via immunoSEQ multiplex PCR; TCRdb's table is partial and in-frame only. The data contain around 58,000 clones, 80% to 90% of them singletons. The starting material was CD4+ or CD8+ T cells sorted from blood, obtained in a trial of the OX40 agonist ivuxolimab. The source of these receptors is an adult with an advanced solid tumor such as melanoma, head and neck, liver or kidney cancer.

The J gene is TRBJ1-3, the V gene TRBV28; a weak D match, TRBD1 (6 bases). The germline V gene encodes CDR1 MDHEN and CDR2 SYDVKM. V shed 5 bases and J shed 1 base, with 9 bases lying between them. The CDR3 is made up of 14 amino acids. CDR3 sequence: CASSKGQSGNTIYF. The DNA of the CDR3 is TGTGCCAGCAGTAAAGGACAGTCTGGAAACACCATATATTTT.

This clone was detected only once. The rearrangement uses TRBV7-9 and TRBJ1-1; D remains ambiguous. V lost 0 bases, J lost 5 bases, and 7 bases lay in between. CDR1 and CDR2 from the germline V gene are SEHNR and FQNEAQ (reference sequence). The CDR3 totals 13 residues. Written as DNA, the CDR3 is TGTGCCAGCAGCTTAGCGGTAGATACTGAAGCTTTCTTT. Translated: CASSLAVDTEAFF.

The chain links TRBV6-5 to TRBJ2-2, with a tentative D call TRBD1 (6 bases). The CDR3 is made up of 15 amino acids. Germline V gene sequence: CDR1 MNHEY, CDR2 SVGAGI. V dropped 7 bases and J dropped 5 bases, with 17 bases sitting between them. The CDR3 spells CASINGGAGTGELFF. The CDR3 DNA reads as TGTGCCAGCATCAATGGGGGCGCGGGTACCGGGGAGCTGTTTTTT.

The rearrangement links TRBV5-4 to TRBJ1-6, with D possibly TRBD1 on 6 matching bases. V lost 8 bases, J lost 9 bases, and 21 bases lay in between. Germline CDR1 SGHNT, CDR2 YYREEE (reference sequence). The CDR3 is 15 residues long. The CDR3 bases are TGTGCCAGTCGACAGGTTTACGAAATAAGTTCACCCCTCCACTTT. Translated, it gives CASRQVYEISSPLHF.

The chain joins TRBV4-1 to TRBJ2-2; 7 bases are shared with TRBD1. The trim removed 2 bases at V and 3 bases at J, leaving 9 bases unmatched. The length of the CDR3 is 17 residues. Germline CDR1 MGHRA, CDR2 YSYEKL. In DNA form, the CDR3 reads TGCGCCAGCAGCCAAATCCCTAGGACAGGTTACACCGGGGAGCTGTTTTTT. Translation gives CASSQIPRTGYTGELFF.

CDR3 amino acids: CASSFQGPNTEAFF. The CDR3 coding sequence is TGTGCCAGCAGTTTTCAGGGGCCGAACACTGAAGCTTTCTTT. The chain couples TRBV28 to TRBJ1-1, with TRBD1 as a possible D gene (6 bases). CDR3 size: 14 residues. Germline V gene lookup returns CDR1 MDHEN and CDR2 SYDVKM. Trimming shortened V by 3 bases and J by 1 base, and 9 bases separated the two germline ends. The full variable domain, with the rest looked up from reference TRBV28 and TRBJ1-1, is DVKVTQSSRYLVKRTGEKVFLECVQDMDHENMFWYRQDPGLGLRLIYFSYDVKMKEKGDIPEGYSVSREKKERFSLILESASTNQTSMYLCASSFQGPNTEAFFGQGTRLTVV.

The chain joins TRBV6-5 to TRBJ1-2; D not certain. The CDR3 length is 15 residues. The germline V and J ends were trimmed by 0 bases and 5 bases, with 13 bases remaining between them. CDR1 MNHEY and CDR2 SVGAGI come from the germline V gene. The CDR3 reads CASSYSRAGEYGYTF. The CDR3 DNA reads TGTGCCAGCAGTTACTCCCGGGCCGGGGAGTATGGCTACACCTTC.

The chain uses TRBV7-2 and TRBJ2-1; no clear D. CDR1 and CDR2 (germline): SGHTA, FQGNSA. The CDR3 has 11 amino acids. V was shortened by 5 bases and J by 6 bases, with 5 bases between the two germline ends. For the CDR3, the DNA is TGTGCCAGCAGCCGATTCAATGAGCAGTTCTTC. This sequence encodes CASSRFNEQFF.

CDR3: CASSFGQGWDGYTF. CDR3 bases: TGTGCCAGCAGTTTTGGACAGGGATGGGATGGCTACACCTTC. The genes are TRBV27 and TRBJ1-2; 8 nucleotides match TRBD1. The CDR3 covers 14 residues. Germline CDR1 is MNHEY and CDR2 is SMNVEV (reference sequence). V was clipped by 3 bases and J by 6 bases; unmatched bases: 6.

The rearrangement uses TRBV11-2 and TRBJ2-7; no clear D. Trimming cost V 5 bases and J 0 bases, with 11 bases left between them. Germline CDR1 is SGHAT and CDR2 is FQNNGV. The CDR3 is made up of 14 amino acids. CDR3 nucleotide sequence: TGTGCCAGCAGCAGTTCTCGGAGCTCCTACGAGCAGTACTTC. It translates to CASSSSRSSYEQYF.

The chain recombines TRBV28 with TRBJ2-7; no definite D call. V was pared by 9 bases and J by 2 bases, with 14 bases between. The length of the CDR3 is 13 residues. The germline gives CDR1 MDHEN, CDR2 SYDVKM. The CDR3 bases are TGTGCCAGTACCGGCCAGGCCGCCTACGAGCAGTACTTC. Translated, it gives CASTGQAAYEQYF.